The 14 T cell receptor beta chains in this list originate from one sample, sequenced in a study of blood T cell repertoires in COVID-19. The assay was immunoSEQ multiplex PCR, and TCRdb's table has in-frame clones only and misses some. The sample holds around 480,000 clones; about 90% are singletons and the top ten take roughly 0.7%. Material: PBMCs or T cells enriched from blood (not recorded which). These TCRs come from a woman aged 18-29 years who had recovered from COVID-19.

The rearrangement uses TRBV2 and TRBJ2-3, with 9 bases fitting TRBD1. The germline V gene has CDR1 SNHLY and CDR2 FYNNEI. The CDR3 spans 14 residues. Unmatched junction bases numbered 4, after V lost 6 bases and J lost 3 bases. Written as DNA, the CDR3 is TGTGCCAGCAGACCGGGACAGGGAACAGATACGCAGTATTTT. Residues: CASRPGQGTDTQYF.

The chain joins TRBV12-3 or TRBV12-4 to TRBJ1-2; a possible D gene is TRBD1 (5 bases). CDR3 size: 13 residues. V lost 1 base and J 5 bases, leaving 8 bases between the germline ends. Here the CDR3 reads CASSLEGMYGYTF. The CDR3, as DNA: TGTGCCAGCAGTTTAGAGGGGATGTATGGCTACACCTTC.

This chain joins TRBV7-2 and TRBJ2-7; 8 positions match TRBD1. Trimming cost V 3 bases and J 2 bases; bases outside gene matches: 6. Germline V gene sequence: CDR1 SGHTA, CDR2 FQGNSA. The CDR3 loop spans 15 amino acids. The CDR3 bases are TGTGCCAGCAGCTTTAGGACAGGGTCGACCTACGAGCAGTACTTC. The encoded protein is CASSFRTGSTYEQYF. Using reference TRBV7-2 and TRBJ2-7 for the parts outside the CDR3, the full variable domain is GAGVSQSPSNKVTEKGKDVELRCDPISGHTALYWYRQSLGQGLEFLIYFQGNSAPDKSGLPSDRFSAERTGGSVSTLTIQRTQQEDSAVYLCASSFRTGSTYEQYFGPGTRLTVT.

This clone was recorded once. J is TRBJ2-3 and V is TRBV7-6; D is undetermined. The CDR3 totals 14 residues. Deletions cut 0 bases from V and 1 base from J, with 5 bases between. Germline V gives CDR1 SGHVS, CDR2 FNYEAQ. Written as DNA, the CDR3 is TGTGCCAGCAGCTTAGCGCAGGGCACAGATACGCAGTATTTT. Translation: CASSLAQGTDTQYF. Based on the CDR3 plus reference TRBV7-6 and TRBJ2-3, the full variable domain is GAGVSQSPRYKVTKRGQDVALRCDPISGHVSLYWYRQALGQGPEFLTYFNYEAQQDKSGLPNDRFSAERPEGSISTLTIQRTEQRDSAMYRCASSLAQGTDTQYFGPGTRLTVL.

The rearrangement joins TRBV28 to TRBJ1-2; D is possibly TRBD1 (6 bases). The CDR3 has 13 amino acids. Germline V gives CDR1 MDHEN, CDR2 SYDVKM. V was shortened by 10 bases and J by 7 bases, with 19 bases between the two germline ends. The CDR3, as DNA: TGTGCCACCCGGGACAACCGAAAGAGTGGCTACACCTTC. This encodes CATRDNRKSGYTF.

In this sample, this clone turned up a few times. The chain carries TRBV7-9 and TRBJ2-2; D call uncertain. The CDR3 spans 13 residues. V gave up 1 base and J gave up 6 bases, with 6 bases separating them. CDR1 is SEHNR and CDR2 is FQNEAQ in the germline V gene (reference sequence). This CDR3 reads CASSLGSAGELFF. In DNA form, the CDR3 reads TGTGCCAGCAGCTTAGGATCGGCCGGGGAGCTGTTTTTT.

The genes are TRBV2 and TRBJ1-5; 10 bases are shared with TRBD1. The CDR3 extends over 15 amino acids. Trimming at V came to 8 bases and at J to 2 bases, leaving 6 bases not matched to a gene. Germline CDR1 SNHLY, CDR2 FYNNEI. As DNA, the CDR3 is TGTGCCAGCGTTGGGGACAGGGGAGGCAATCAGCCCCAGCATTTT. Encoded protein: CASVGDRGGNQPQHF.

This sequence joins TRBV7-8 and TRBJ2-5; 10 bases are a match to TRBD1. V was clipped by 4 bases and J by 5 bases; unmatched bases: 13. CDR1 SGHVS and CDR2 FQNEAQ come from the germline V gene. The CDR3 has 17 residues. CDR3 residues: CASSSLGQGVIGETQYF. CDR3 sequence (DNA): TGTGCCAGCAGCTCACTAGGACAGGGGGTCATCGGGGAGACCCAGTACTTC.

V gene TRBV27 combines with J gene TRBJ1-2; the D is unclear. With 4 bases removed from V and 6 bases from J, the gap between germline ends came to 15 bases. The germline gives CDR1 MNHEY, CDR2 SMNVEV (reference sequence). This CDR3 is 14 amino acids long. CDR3: CASSWAGRANGYTF. CDR3 in DNA: TGTGCCAGCAGTTGGGCGGGGAGAGCCAATGGCTACACCTTC.

This chain joins TRBV5-1 and TRBJ2-7; 14 nucleotides agree with TRBD2. CDR1 is SGHRS and CDR2 is YFSETQ in the germline V gene. Germline trimming cut 4 bases from V and 5 bases from J; bases unmatched to any gene: 5. This CDR3 is built from 15 residues. The CDR3 DNA reads as TGCGCCAGCAGCACTCCGACTAGCGGGGGGGACGAGCAGTACTTC. As protein: CASSTPTSGGDEQYF.

The chain combines TRBV29-1 with TRBJ2-7, with D possibly matching TRBD2 (5 bases). Trimming left V 4 bases short and J 9 bases short, with 19 bases between. CDR3 length equals 13 residues. Germline V CDR1 and CDR2: SQVTM, ANQGSEA. The CDR3 is CSVATGPGSGQYF. The CDR3 DNA reads as TGCAGCGTTGCGACGGGTCCGGGGTCGGGGCAGTACTTC.

This sequence joins TRBV11-2 and TRBJ1-2, with TRBD1 as a possible D gene (5 bases). CDR3 length equals 12 residues. V was trimmed by 5 bases and J by 7 bases, leaving 11 bases between them. CDR1 is SGHAT and CDR2 is FQNNGV in the germline V gene. The CDR3 DNA is TGTGCCAGCAGCCTCTTTAGGGGTGGCTACACCTTC. It translates to CASSLFRGGYTF.

The chain combines TRBV10-3 with TRBJ2-5; tentative D call: TRBD1 (6 bases). The CDR3 spans 16 residues. CDR1 and CDR2 (germline): ENHRY, SYGVKD. V was clipped by 0 bases and J by 2 bases, with 13 bases between them. CDR3 in amino acids: CAISESTTGGQETQYF. CDR3 in DNA: TGTGCCATCAGTGAGTCTACGACAGGAGGACAAGAGACCCAGTACTTC.

The chain couples TRBV5-1 to TRBJ1-5; D may be TRBD1 (5 bases). Germline V gene data show CDR1 as SGHRS and CDR2 as YFSETQ. V was shortened by 0 bases and J by 2 bases, with 18 bases between the two germline ends. This CDR3 comprises 18 residues. This CDR3 is CASSLGGGEPIRNQPQHF. Written as DNA, the CDR3 is TGCGCCAGCAGCTTGGGTGGAGGGGAGCCTATTCGCAATCAGCCCCAGCATTTT.